The entry below gives a single T cell receptor (beta chain) sequence along with its context. Its specificity is unknown. These data come from a study of monozygotic twins with inflammatory bowel disease. Findings and caveats of the study: Resolution of different T cell subtypes was not achieved. By inverse Simpson index, TCRbeta diversity was lower in IBD patients than in healthy co-twins.

TCRdb derives one entry per CDR3 protein from the 5' RACE reads, leaving out DNA. This listing includes some 160,000 distinct CDR3 sequences. The clonotype was recovered from a human donor with ulcerative colitis or Crohn's disease, or a healthy co-twin of an affected twin (not recorded which). The specimen sequenced was blood.

The chain's CDR3 is CASTTTGAGQPQHF. V gene TRBV6-6 combines with J gene TRBJ1-5; TCRdb selects TRBD1, and the lack of DNA leaves this call unchecked. CDR1 is MNHNY, CDR2 SVGAGI, per germline (reference sequence). The CDR3 covers 14 residues.